This T cell receptor (beta chain) was recorded in a study of T cell repertoires in cytomegalovirus infection. About the research overall: CMV infection together with matching HLA type was indicated by public TCR beta signatures.

On this clonotype: Its antigen is still unknown.

Study outcomes and limitations: CMV-specific HLA-C-restricted TCR beta clonotypes dominated the ex vivo response. Summed frequency of public TCR beta families distinguished CMV carriers with the relevant HLA.

MiXCR, run by TCRdb on the reads, gives a single entry per CDR3 protein. The table lists some 680,000 distinct CDR3 sequences, 35% of them singletons. The specimen sequenced was PBMCs. The clonotype was recovered from a human donor in good health (CMV status not recorded). Some clones in this sample may be carry-over from other donors' samples.

CDR3 sequence: CASSSDGGGGNQPQHF. CDR3 in DNA: TGTGCCAGCAGCTCGGACGGCGGAGGGGGTAATCAGCCCCAGCATTTT. The chain links TRBV7-8 to TRBJ1-5; D might be TRBD1 (6 bases). CDR1 and CDR2 from the germline V gene are SGHVS and FQNEAQ. The V end lost 4 bases, the J end lost 4 bases, and 17 bases lay between the germline ends. The CDR3 contains 16 residues.